The sequence of this TCR beta chain was determined in a study of blood T cell repertoires in COVID-19. Those designated as exposed participants met a COVID-19 case within 2 weeks before study entry. In the study's own analysis: Amplification from reference gene primers served as the basis for estimated nucleated cell counts. TCRdb's copy holds only in-frame clones and misses some; the assay was immunoSEQ multiplex PCR. That table gives V, J and clone size, and the DNA gave D and trimming. The data hold about 230,000 clones, with 88% observed a single time. The material sequenced was PBMCs or T cells enriched from blood (not recorded which). The receptor comes from a woman aged 25 to 39 who had been exposed to COVID-19.

The CDR3 bases are TGCGCCAGCAGCCAGTGGTCGGGGACTAGCGGTAACAATGAGCAGTTCTTC. Its translation: CASSQWSGTSGNNEQFF. The chain couples TRBV4-1 to TRBJ2-1; TRBD2 agrees at 11 bases. The CDR3 consists of 17 residues. Germline assignment: CDR1 MGHRA and CDR2 YSYEKL. The ends lost 3 bases at V and 5 bases at J; junction bases unmatched: 9.